These T cell receptor beta chains were read from a single sample in a study of T cell responses to AZD1222 COVID-19 vaccine. Using immunoSEQ multiplex PCR, the repertoire was profiled, and TCRdb retains in-frame clones only, with some absent. This sample carries about 200,000 clones, almost 95% of them seen once, and the ten largest clones take over 1%. Sample: peripheral blood, taken on day 0 of AZD1222 vaccination. These receptor sequences come from an adult in good health. Both conserved end residues are part of each CDR3. The D gene is left open where the match is weak. The listing skips clone size in some rows; elsewhere it reads once, few, many or a size class.

D	size	V	J	DNA	CDR3
.	.	TRBV19	TRBJ1-5	TGTGCCAGTAGTAGACAGGGCAATCAGCCCCAGCATTTT	CASSRQGNQPQHF
.	.	TRBV29-1	TRBJ2-1	TGCAGCGTTGAAGGGAGCGGGACAGCTTACAATGAGCAGTTCTTC	CSVEGSGTAYNEQFF
.	many	TRBV9	TRBJ1-6	TGTGCCAGCAGCGCCCCAGCGTTCAATTCACCCCTCCACTTT	CASSAPAFNSPLHF
.	.	TRBV20-1	TRBJ2-1	TGCAGTGCTAGTTTGGCGGGGGCCTTCTACAATGAGCAGTTCTTC	CSASLAGAFYNEQFF
.	.	TRBV28	TRBJ1-3	TGTGCCAGCAGTTTTGTCGGTGGAAACACCATATATTTT	CASSFVGGNTIYF
.	.	TRBV5-4	TRBJ2-2	TGTGCCAGCAGCCCCCTGCCGACCGGGGAGCTGTTTTTT	CASSPLPTGELFF
.	.	TRBV4-1	TRBJ1-1	TGCGCCAGCAGCGAGGTACGCAGCCTGAACACTGAAGCTTTCTTT	CASSEVRSLNTEAFF
TRBD1	.	TRBV5-1	TRBJ2-3	TGCGCCAGCGCATTGGACAGGCCTAGCACAGATACGCAGTATTTT	CASALDRPSTDTQYF
.	.	TRBV6-4	TRBJ2-1	TGTGCCAGCAGTGACTTGGGGGGAGAGCAGTTCTTC	CASSDLGGEQFF
.	.	TRBV7-9	TRBJ2-5	TGTGCCAGCAGCTTAGACGGCGCGACCCAGTACTTC	CASSLDGATQYF
.	.	TRBV7-3	TRBJ1-1	TGTGCCAGCAGCTTAGGGACTCAGGGCACTGAAGCTTTCTTT	CASSLGTQGTEAFF
.	.	TRBV5-1	TRBJ2-3	TGCGCCAGCAGCCCAGTACAGGGCTCCACAGATACGCAGTATTTT	CASSPVQGSTDTQYF
.	.	TRBV5-6	TRBJ2-7	TGTGCCAGCAGCTTGGGCGTCTACGAGCAGTACTTC	CASSLGVYEQYF
.	few	TRBV6-1	TRBJ1-5	TGTGCCAGCAGTGACGGGCTTGGGAATCAGCCCCAGCATTTT	CASSDGLGNQPQHF